This is a list of T cell receptor beta chains from one sample in a study of glioma-infiltrating T cells. TCRdb called the multiplex PCR reads again in MiXCR, with one record for every CDR3 protein. The data show about 140,000 distinct CDR3 sequences, with around 42% seen just once and roughly 20% held by the top ten. The sample taken for sequencing was glioma tissue, nonneoplastic brain tissue, or PBMCs (not recorded which). The origin of the receptors is a human donor with low-grade glioma or glioblastoma, undergoing nonglioma brain surgery, or in good health (not recorded which). The CDR3 runs from the conserved cysteine through the conserved F or W. A D gene is named only where the DNA matches it firmly. Part of the rows lack a size; the others show once, few, many or a class for expanded clones.

TRBJ1-1	-	TRBV20-1	-	CSARVDSLNTEAFF	TGCAGTGCTAGAGTGGACAGCCTGAACACTGAAGCTTTCTTT
TRBJ2-7	-	TRBV10-3	TRBD2	CAISGGYEQYF	TGTGCCATCAGCGGGGGGTACGAGCAGTACTTC
TRBJ2-7	-	TRBV4-2	TRBD1	CASSGGQGRVEQYF	TGTGCCAGCAGCGGGGGACAGGGGAGGGTCGAGCAGTACTTC
TRBJ2-2	-	TRBV7-2	TRBD2	CASSLDPAGALTGELFF	TGTGCCAGCAGCTTAGATCCAGCGGGGGCCCTCACCGGGGAGCTGTTTTTT
TRBJ2-7	few	TRBV6-2/TRBV6-3	TRBD1	CASPTDRSYEQYF	TGTGCCAGCCCCACGGACAGGAGCTACGAGCAGTACTTC
TRBJ1-1	few	TRBV4-1	-	CASSLQSGNTEAFF	TGCGCCAGCAGCCTGCAATCTGGTAACACTGAAGCTTTCTTT
TRBJ2-1	few	TRBV4-1	-	CASSQDNGYNEQFF	TGCGCCAGCAGCCAAGATAATGGATACAATGAGCAGTTCTTC
TRBJ2-7	-	TRBV2	-	CASSEYRVYEQYF	TGTGCCAGCAGTGAGTACAGGGTCTACGAGCAGTACTTC
TRBJ2-3	-	TRBV7-2	TRBD2	CASSLAGRAGGPDTQYF	TGTGCCAGCAGCTTAGCAGGCAGGGCGGGAGGTCCAGATACGCAGTATTTT
TRBJ2-3	-	TRBV6-2/TRBV6-3	-	CASSGGPFSSTDTQYF	TGTGCCAGCAGCGGGGGCCCTTTTTCGAGCACAGATACGCAGTATTTT
TRBJ1-1	many	TRBV7-9	-	CASSLDSYTEAFF	TGTGCCAGCAGCCTAGACAGCTACACTGAAGCTTTCTTT
TRBJ1-5	-	TRBV24-1	TRBD1	CATSDSGTEKNQPQHF	TGTGCCACCAGTGATTCGGGGACAGAGAAGAATCAGCCCCAGCATTTT
TRBJ2-3	few	TRBV18	TRBD2	CASSPMTSGTDTQYF	TGTGCCAGCTCACCAATGACTAGCGGTACAGATACGCAGTATTTT
TRBJ2-1	-	TRBV6-2/TRBV6-3	-	CASRGRGANSYNEQFF	TGTGCCAGCAGGGGGAGGGGGGCTAACTCCTACAATGAGCAGTTCTTC
TRBJ2-7	-	TRBV6-1	TRBD2	CASSYARLAVEQYF	TGTGCCAGCAGTTACGCGCGGCTAGCGGTCGAGCAGTACTTC
TRBJ1-1	many	TRBV28	TRBD1	CASSSYRGRTEAFF	TGTGCCAGCAGTTCGTACAGGGGGAGGACTGAAGCTTTCTTT
TRBJ1-1	-	TRBV6-1	-	CASSLREVSEAFF	TGTGCCAGCAGCCTCAGGGAGGTCTCTGAAGCTTTCTTT
TRBJ2-7	-	TRBV6-1	-	CASSHHGAIYEQYF	TGTGCCAGCAGTCACCACGGGGCGATCTACGAGCAGTACTTC
TRBJ1-1	-	TRBV12-3/TRBV12-4	-	CASRAGHRAFF	TGTGCCAGCAGGGCGGGACATAGAGCTTTCTTT
TRBJ1-2	-	TRBV27	TRBD1	CASSNDRVGGYTF	TGTGCCAGCTCCAACGACAGGGTTGGTGGCTACACCTTC
TRBJ2-7	once	TRBV7-2	-	CARSYGNFYEQYF	TGTGCCCGCAGCTACGGGAATTTCTACGAGCAGTACTTC
TRBJ1-1	many	TRBV27	-	CASRSGLRDTEAFF	TGTGCCAGCAGGTCGGGGCTTAGGGACACTGAAGCTTTCTTT
TRBJ2-1	-	TRBV20-1	TRBD2	CSARELLAGGNEQFF	TGCAGTGCTAGAGAATTACTAGCGGGCGGCAATGAGCAGTTCTTC
TRBJ1-1	-	TRBV5-1	-	CASSLDDSEAFF	TGCGCCAGCAGCCTAGACGACTCTGAAGCTTTCTTT
TRBJ1-1	-	TRBV4-2	-	CASSQDPNTEAFF	TGTGCCAGCAGCCAAGATCCGAACACTGAAGCTTTCTTT
TRBJ1-2	-	TRBV10-3	-	CAISENRGDGYTF	TGTGCCATCAGTGAGAATCGAGGAGATGGCTACACCTTC
TRBJ1-2	-	TRBV2	TRBD1	CASSPRGYGYTF	TGTGCCAGCAGCCCCAGGGGGTATGGCTACACCTTC
TRBJ2-1	-	TRBV6-2/TRBV6-3	-	CASSVGGFVYGQFF	TGTGCCAGCAGCGTAGGCGGCTTTGTCTATGGGCAGTTCTTC
TRBJ2-7	few	TRBV20-1	TRBD1	CSARGQSYEQYF	TGCAGTGCCAGGGGACAGTCCTACGAGCAGTACTTC
TRBJ1-6	-	TRBV12-3/TRBV12-4	-	CASSTLGSLHF	TGTGCCAGCAGCACCTTAGGGTCCCTCCACTTT
TRBJ2-7	-	TRBV6-6	TRBD2	CASSYSSGKAGGLYEQYF	TGTGCCAGCAGTTACTCATCCGGGAAAGCGGGGGGGCTCTACGAGCAGTACTTC
TRBJ2-7	few	TRBV6-2/TRBV6-3	TRBD1	CASSLTGGHYEQYF	TGTGCCAGCAGTCTGACAGGGGGTCACTACGAGCAGTACTTC
TRBJ2-7	-	TRBV3-1	TRBD2	CASSSKAGGTYEQYF	TGTGCCAGCAGCTCGAAAGCGGGAGGTACCTACGAGCAGTACTTC
TRBJ2-7	few	TRBV6-2/TRBV6-3	TRBD1	CASSPGGQGNPYEQYF	TGTGCCAGCAGCCCTGGAGGACAGGGGAACCCCTACGAGCAGTACTTC
TRBJ1-1	-	TRBV7-2	-	CASSALKNTEAFF	TGTGCCAGCAGCGCATTAAAGAACACTGAAGCTTTCTTT
TRBJ1-1	many	TRBV28	TRBD1	CASRHDRVTNTEAFF	TGTGCCAGCAGACATGACAGGGTAACGAACACTGAAGCTTTCTTT
TRBJ1-1	many	TRBV15	-	CATSRDPSRPEAFF	TGTGCCACCAGCAGAGACCCTTCACGGCCTGAAGCTTTCTTT
TRBJ1-5	few	TRBV7-2	-	CASSLAEQPQHF	TGTGCCAGCAGCTTAGCGGAACAGCCCCAGCATTTT
TRBJ2-5	few	TRBV11-2	TRBD1	CASRSGTGGETQYF	TGTGCCAGCAGATCCGGGACAGGGGGAGAGACCCAGTACTTC
TRBJ2-7	few	TRBV6-2/TRBV6-3	-	CASREEGLSSYEQYF	TGTGCCAGCAGGGAGGAGGGGCTGAGCTCCTACGAGCAGTACTTC
TRBJ2-4	few	TRBV6-1	-	CASRGLAKNIQYF	TGTGCCAGCAGAGGGTTAGCCAAAAACATTCAGTACTTC
TRBJ2-1	-	TRBV7-3	-	CASSPSGAYNEQFF	TGTGCCAGCAGCCCATCGGGCGCATACAATGAGCAGTTCTTC
TRBJ1-2	-	TRBV7-2	-	CASSLTPGGNYGYTF	TGTGCCAGCAGCTTAACCCCGGGGGGCAACTATGGCTACACCTTC
TRBJ1-1	-	TRBV4-1	-	CASSQGSALTTEAFF	TGCGCCAGCAGCCAAGGATCAGCCCTTACCACTGAAGCTTTCTTT
TRBJ1-5	-	TRBV9	-	CASRRNRDYQPQHF	TGTGCCAGCAGAAGAAACAGGGATTATCAGCCCCAGCATTTT
TRBJ2-3	many	TRBV6-1	-	CASSGLAGTDTQYF	TGTGCCAGCAGTGGGCTAGCCGGCACAGATACGCAGTATTTT
TRBJ1-1	-	TRBV28	-	CASTERGFETEAFF	TGTGCCAGCACCGAAAGGGGGTTTGAGACTGAAGCTTTCTTT
TRBJ1-1	many	TRBV28	TRBD1	CASRRQGYTEAFF	TGTGCCAGCAGACGACAGGGCTACACTGAAGCTTTCTTT
TRBJ2-5	many	TRBV20-1	-	CSASRPPRETQYF	TGCAGTGCTAGCCGGCCACCTAGGGAGACCCAGTACTTC
TRBJ1-1	-	TRBV4-1	TRBD1	CASSHGDRDAGEAFF	TGCGCCAGCAGCCATGGTGACAGGGACGCAGGTGAAGCTTTCTTT
TRBJ2-7	few	TRBV6-1	TRBD2	CASSNTNSGTSGTRQYF	TGTGCCAGCAGCAACACAAATTCGGGGACTAGCGGGACCCGGCAGTACTTC
TRBJ2-1	-	TRBV6-1	-	CASRQTKVEQFF	TGTGCCAGCAGACAGACTAAGGTTGAGCAGTTCTTC
TRBJ1-1	few	TRBV4-3	TRBD1	CASSQNPGTAEAFF	TGCGCCAGCAGCCAAAATCCAGGGACAGCCGAAGCTTTCTTT
TRBJ2-7	once	TRBV20-1	TRBD1	CSARDPKTRTGGFYEQYF	TGCAGTGCTAGAGATCCCAAAACAAGGACAGGGGGCTTCTACGAGCAGTACTTC
TRBJ1-5	few	TRBV7-8	TRBD1	CASSKETGGYNQPQHF	TGTGCCAGCAGCAAAGAGACAGGGGGTTACAATCAGCCCCAGCATTTT
TRBJ2-2	many	TRBV7-8	-	CASRGWSWITGELFF	TGTGCCAGCAGGGGGTGGAGTTGGATCACCGGGGAGCTGTTTTTT